These 21 T cell receptor beta chains came from one sample sequenced in a study of shared clonotypes between healthy human individuals (dated by TCRdb to the early 2020s). The method behind the library was the immunoSEQ multiplex PCR assay. What TCRdb holds here is the immuneACCESS table cut down to in-frame rearrangements. Part of the clones is not present; checked against another copy, under half of the missing clones reflect an unresolved V gene, and the others are unexplained. The sample includes more than 2,000,000 clones, with about 92% observed a single time. In total, the top ten clones hold about 0.41% of the sample. The sequenced material came from naive CD4+ T cells from PBMCs. The cell subset or site label corresponds to: CD45RA+ positively selected. Every receptor here comes from a man between 18 and 29 years old in good health. Some clones in this sample may be carry-over from other donors' samples.

The rearrangement joins TRBV6-1 to TRBJ1-5; 9 nucleotides line up with TRBD1. This CDR3 comprises 15 residues. From germline, CDR1 is MNHNS and CDR2 SASEGT. The ends lost 8 bases at V and 5 bases at J; junction bases unmatched: 10. CDR3 region: CASRGPGQGDQPQHF. The CDR3 DNA is TGTGCCAGCCGGGGACCGGGACAGGGTGATCAGCCCCAGCATTTT.

This chain connects TRBV6-7 to TRBJ2-5; 7 bases fit TRBD1. TRBV6-7 belongs to the ORF category, with a function that is uncertain. V trimming: 1 base; J trimming: 4 bases; junction bases outside the gene matches: 6. This CDR3 is built from 15 residues. CDR3 amino acids: CASSYYTQGLETQYF. CDR3 bases: TGTGCCAGCAGTTACTACACACAGGGGTTAGAGACCCAGTACTTC.

This clone was picked up a small number of times. This chain joins TRBV7-9 and TRBJ2-5; tentative D call: TRBD2 (6 bases). V was clipped by 4 bases and J by 7 bases, with 16 bases between them. There are 14 residues in the CDR3. Germline V CDR1 and CDR2: SEHNR, FQNEAQ (reference sequence). The CDR3 protein is CASSSFGTEGTQYF. The CDR3 DNA reads as TGTGCCAGCAGCTCATTTGGGACGGAGGGGACCCAGTACTTC.

The rearrangement uses TRBV6-6 and TRBJ2-2; 9 bases agree with TRBD2. The germline V gene encodes CDR1 MNHNY and CDR2 SVGAGI (reference sequence). The CDR3 sequence is 16 residues long. The V segment lost 5 bases and the J segment 4 bases; nucleotides outside the gene matches: 8. The CDR3 spells CASSGMGLAFTGELFF. The CDR3, as DNA: TGTGCCAGCAGTGGAATGGGACTAGCTTTCACCGGGGAGCTGTTTTTT.

V and J are TRBV5-1 and TRBJ2-3; D is undetermined. Germline CDR1 reads SGHRS; CDR2 reads YFSETQ. CDR3 size: 14 residues. Trimming shortened V by 5 bases and J by 0 bases, and 10 bases separated the two germline ends. CDR3 sequence reads: CASRSARSTDTQYF. CDR3 bases: TGCGCCAGCAGGTCAGCACGGAGCACAGATACGCAGTATTTT. The full variable domain, completed using reference TRBV5-1 and TRBJ2-3, is KAGVTQTPRYLIKTRGQQVTLSCSPISGHRSVSWYQQTPGQGLQFLFEYFSETQRNKGNFPGRFSGRQFSNSRSEMNVSTLELGDSALYLCASRSARSTDTQYFGPGTRLTVL.

In this sample, this clone turned up once. This rearrangement joins TRBV25-1 to TRBJ2-3; no reliable D call. Germline V gene sequence: CDR1 MGHDK, CDR2 SYGVNS. V lost 0 bases and J 5 bases, leaving 9 bases between the germline ends. The CDR3 extends over 14 amino acids. CDR3 sequence: CASSEYNSRDTQYF. CDR3 DNA: TGTGCCAGCAGTGAATATAACTCTCGAGATACGCAGTATTTT. Supplemented by reference TRBV25-1 and TRBJ2-3, the full variable domain reads EADIYQTPRYLVIGTGKKITLECSQTMGHDKMYWYQQDPGMELHLIHYSYGVNSTEKGDLSSESTVSRIRTEHFPLTLESARPSHTSQYLCASSEYNSRDTQYFGPGTRLTVL.

The chain couples TRBV5-1 to TRBJ2-5, with D possibly matching TRBD2 (5 bases). The germline CDR1 and CDR2 sequences are SGHRS and YFSETQ. The CDR3 contains 14 residues. V shed 2 bases and J shed 1 base, with 9 bases lying between them. CDR3 in amino acids: CASSFLGSQETQYF. The CDR3 nucleotides are TGCGCCAGCAGCTTTTTGGGGAGCCAAGAGACCCAGTACTTC.

The chain combines TRBV7-2 with TRBJ2-7; D is undetermined. CDR3 size: 13 residues. Trimming took 4 bases from V and 7 from J, leaving 14 bases between them. Germline CDR1 and CDR2: SGHTA and FQGNSA. In DNA, the CDR3 is TGTGCCAGCAGCTCAATGGCTGGGTGGGAGCAGTACTTC. This translates into CASSSMAGWEQYF.

The chain couples TRBV5-1 to TRBJ2-2; 8 bases map to TRBD1. Germline V gene data show CDR1 as SGHRS and CDR2 as YFSETQ. The CDR3 loop spans 16 amino acids. V lost 0 bases and J lost 5; bases outside the gene matches: 6. This chain's CDR3 is CASSLDPTGETGELFF. In DNA, the CDR3 is TGCGCCAGCAGCTTGGACCCGACAGGGGAAACCGGGGAGCTGTTTTTT.

The genes are TRBV5-1 and TRBJ2-1; D is ambiguous. Between the trimmed V and J ends, which lost 4 bases and 2 bases, there was a span of 10 bases. Germline lookup yields CDR1 SGHRS and CDR2 YFSETQ. This CDR3 has 14 residues. CDR3: CASSPPLAYNEQFF. As DNA, the CDR3 is TGCGCCAGCAGCCCACCGTTAGCCTACAATGAGCAGTTCTTC.

This clone was recorded a few times. The chain is built from TRBV5-1 and TRBJ2-1; tentatively, D is TRBD2 (6 bases). The ends were cut back, 4 bases at V and 4 bases at J, with 24 bases in the middle. The CDR3 length is 18 residues. Per the germline V gene, CDR1 is SGHRS and CDR2 is YFSETQ. The CDR3 sequence is CASSPAGLREVRYNEQFF. The CDR3 DNA reads TGCGCCAGCAGCCCCGCCGGCCTCAGGGAGGTAAGGTACAATGAGCAGTTCTTC.

This rearrangement joins TRBV18 to TRBJ1-2; D not certain. The germline V gene encodes CDR1 KGHSH and CDR2 LQKENI. The CDR3 has 15 residues. The V end lost 0 bases, the J end lost 8 bases, and 16 bases lay between the germline ends. In nucleotides, the CDR3 is TGTGCCAGCTCACCACCGGTAGCAAGGACCGGGGGCTACACCTTC. Translated: CASSPPVARTGGYTF.

The table lists this clone with a few counts. The rearrangement links TRBV29-1 to TRBJ1-5; no clear D gene. V was trimmed by 5 bases and J by 2 bases, leaving 10 bases between them. This CDR3 region has 13 residues. Germline CDR1 reads SQVTM; CDR2 reads ANQGSEA. The CDR3 region has the DNA TGCAGCGTTATGGGGTCCGGCAATCAGCCCCAGCATTTT. This encodes CSVMGSGNQPQHF.

This chain joins TRBV5-1 and TRBJ2-2; D not certain. CDR1 is SGHRS, CDR2 YFSETQ, per germline. There are 13 residues in the CDR3. Trimming cost V 4 bases and J 6 bases, with 10 bases left between them. In nucleotides, the CDR3 is TGCGCCAGCAGCGAAGGGTGGCCCGGGGAGCTGTTTTTT. Its protein is CASSEGWPGELFF.

The gene calls are TRBV28 and TRBJ2-5, with 9 bases aligning to TRBD2. CDR3 length: 19 residues. Germline V gives CDR1 MDHEN, CDR2 SYDVKM. Unmatched junction bases numbered 21, after V lost 6 bases and J lost 4 bases. CDR3 loop: CASSLRGKRGGRARETQYF. For the CDR3, the DNA is TGTGCCAGCAGCCTCCGGGGGAAGCGAGGCGGGAGGGCACGAGAGACCCAGTACTTC. The full variable domain, its missing parts supplied by reference TRBV28 and TRBJ2-5, is DVKVTQSSRYLVKRTGEKVFLECVQDMDHENMFWYRQDPGLGLRLIYFSYDVKMKEKGDIPEGYSVSREKKERFSLILESASTNQTSMYLCASSLRGKRGGRARETQYFGPGTRLLVL.

This chain joins TRBV5-1 and TRBJ2-3; D call uncertain. This CDR3 contains 16 residues. The germline gives CDR1 SGHRS, CDR2 YFSETQ. Trimming shortened V by 4 bases and J by 0 bases, and 15 bases separated the two germline ends. The CDR3 is CASSPGRAPSTDTQYF. CDR3 DNA sequence: TGCGCCAGCAGCCCGGGTAGGGCCCCTAGCACAGATACGCAGTATTTT.

As concerns this clone: The same CDR3 arises from other DNA sequences in this sample as well. The V gene is TRBV7-3, the J gene TRBJ2-3; maybe TRBD2 (6 bases). With 2 bases removed from V and 0 bases from J, the gap between germline ends came to 9 bases. There are 15 residues in the CDR3. Looked up from germline, CDR1 is SGHTA and CDR2 is FQGTGA. The CDR3 coding sequence is TGTGCCAGCAGCTTATCGGGGACTAGCACAGATACGCAGTATTTT. This gives the protein CASSLSGTSTDTQYF.

This chain connects TRBV30 to TRBJ2-3, with 8 bases fitting TRBD2. J lost 1 base, V lost 3 bases, and 6 bases had no gene match. The CDR3 extends over 15 amino acids. Germline-derived CDR1 and CDR2 are GTSNPN and SVGIG (reference sequence). CDR3 in amino acids: CAWSGELAGTDTQYF. CDR3 sequence (DNA): TGTGCCTGGAGCGGAGAACTAGCGGGCACAGATACGCAGTATTTT.

CDR3 amino acids: CASSLQAEKLFF. CDR3 coding DNA: TGTGCCAGCAGCCTCCAGGCTGAAAAACTGTTTTTT. The V and J genes are TRBV7-9 and TRBJ1-4; D not resolved. The germline V gene encodes CDR1 SEHNR and CDR2 FQNEAQ (reference sequence). This CDR3 region has 12 residues. The germline V and J ends were trimmed by 5 bases and 7 bases, with 8 bases remaining between them. Combining the CDR3 with reference TRBV7-9 and TRBJ1-4 gives the whole variable domain DTGVSQNPRHKITKRGQNVTFRCDPISEHNRLYWYRQTLGQGPEFLTYFQNEAQLEKSRLLSDRFSAERPKGSFSTLEIQRTEQGDSAMYLCASSLQAEKLFFGSGTQLSVL.

This clone was counted a single time. The chain combines TRBV6-5 with TRBJ2-7, with 8 bases aligning to TRBD1. The CDR3 runs 16 residues. V shed 2 bases and J 2 bases; nucleotides not matched to a gene: 8. Per germline, CDR1 MNHEY and CDR2 SVGAGI. Here the CDR3 reads CASSYRPGQGAYEQYF. The CDR3 DNA follows: TGTGCCAGCAGTTACCGTCCCGGACAGGGAGCCTACGAGCAGTACTTC.

On this clone itself: Other DNA sequences within the sample encode an identical CDR3. The CDR3 sequence: CASSRSGSSYEQYF. The CDR3 region has the DNA TGCGCCAGCAGCCGGAGCGGGAGCTCCTACGAGCAGTACTTC. This chain uses TRBV5-1 with TRBJ2-7; 8 bases align to TRBD2. This CDR3 region has 14 residues. V lost 4 bases, J lost 0 bases, and 3 bases stayed unmatched. Per the germline V gene, CDR1 is SGHRS and CDR2 is YFSETQ.